This T cell receptor beta chain was recovered during a study of T cell repertoires in cytomegalovirus infection. Study summary: CMV epitopes, recently identified HLA-C-restricted and well-studied HLA-B-restricted, were used.

After removal of 5 bases from V and 8 bases from J, the junction contained 8 bases not matched to a gene. The germline V gene has CDR1 PRHDT and CDR2 FYEKMQ (reference sequence). This CDR3 is built from 15 residues. TCRdb reprocessed the reads via MiXCR and lists one record per CDR3 protein. The sample yields some 920,000 distinct CDR3 sequences, roughly 30% seen once. In regard to this clonotype: Its antigen is as yet unknown.

The chain combines TRBV13 with TRBJ1-4; TRBD1 aligns across 10 bases. Sequencing used cultured CD8+ T cells from PBMCs, obtained from culture after CMV antigen stimulation. This sequence was found in a human donor in good health (CMV status not recorded). Some clones in this sample may be carry-over from other donors' samples. CDR3 sequence reads: CASSPRDRGYEKLFF. The CDR3 DNA follows: TGTGCCAGCAGCCCTAGGGACAGGGGATACGAAAAACTGTTTTTT.